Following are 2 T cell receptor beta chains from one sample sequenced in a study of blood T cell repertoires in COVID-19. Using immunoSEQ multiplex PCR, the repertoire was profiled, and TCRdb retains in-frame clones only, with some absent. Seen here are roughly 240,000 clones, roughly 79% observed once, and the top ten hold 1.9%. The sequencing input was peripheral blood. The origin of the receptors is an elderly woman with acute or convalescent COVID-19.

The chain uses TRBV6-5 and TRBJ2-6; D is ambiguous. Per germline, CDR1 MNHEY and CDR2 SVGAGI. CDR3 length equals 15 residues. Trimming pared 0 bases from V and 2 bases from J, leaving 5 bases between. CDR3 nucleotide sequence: TGTGCCAGCAGTTACTCCCGTACTGGGGCCAACGTCCTGACTTTC. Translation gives CASSYSRTGANVLTF.

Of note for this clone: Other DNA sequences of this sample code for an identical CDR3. The CDR3 loop reads CASTGQRNTEAFF. CDR3 in DNA: TGTGCCAGTACGGGACAGAGGAACACTGAAGCTTTCTTT. The rearrangement joins TRBV19 to TRBJ1-1; the match to TRBD1 covers 7 bases. Germline V gives CDR1 LNHDA, CDR2 SQIVND (reference sequence). The CDR3 covers 13 residues. The ends lost 7 bases at V and 1 base at J; junction bases unmatched: 3.